The entry below describes one T cell receptor beta chain. The data belong to a study of blood T cell repertoires in COVID-19. The CDR3 consists of 16 residues. Germline CDR1 SGHNT, CDR2 YENEEA. V lost 1 base to trimming and J lost 7 bases; unmatched junction nucleotides: 4. Clinical history reported by participants formed the basis on which cohorts were assigned. In the original processing: Using reference gene primer amplification, nucleated cell counts were estimated. The table came from immunoSEQ multiplex PCR; TCRdb's copy has only in-frame clones and leaves some out. The DNA was the basis for D and trimming; V, J and clone size are from that table. This sample has approximately 290,000 clones; nearly 90% occur once, and the top ten carry around 4.5%.

This rearrangement joins TRBV11-3 to TRBJ2-2; 12 bases line up with TRBD2. The sequence came from a woman aged 18-30 years with acute COVID-19. Specimen: PBMCs or T cells enriched from blood (not recorded which). Here the CDR3 DNA reads TGTGCCAGCAGCTTAGGACTAGCGGGAGTTGTCGGGGAGCTGTTTTTT. Amino acids: CASSLGLAGVVGELFF.